Presented here are 11 T cell receptor beta chains from one specimen sequenced in a study of persistence of HIV-infected CD4 T cells. Antigens of these TCRs are unknown. An overlapping HIV-1 Gag peptide pool stimulated these cells at 0.95 to 1 ug/peptide/mL. CD40L-negative CD69-negative CD45RO-high memory CD4+ T cells were sorted as populations depleted of antigen-responding cells. Sequencing used immunoSEQ version 4 in survey mode. Only in-frame clones appear in the TCRdb table, and some are missing; sequencing was by immunoSEQ multiplex PCR. The repertoire holds approximately 36,000 clones, with more than 75% as singletons. The sequences come from cultured CD4+ T cells from PBMCs, collected from a patient who received antiretroviral therapy. These receptor sequences come from an adult with HIV. The donor label of this sample is uncertain.

The chain joins TRBV2 to TRBJ1-4; D is unresolved. The CDR3 consists of 12 residues. CDR1 and CDR2 (germline): SNHLY, FYNNEI. V gave up 4 bases and J gave up 15 bases, with 15 bases separating them. The CDR3 nucleotides read TGTGCCAGCAGTGGCTCCGGCGGAACTTTGTTTTTT. It translates to CASSGSGGTLFF.

This sequence joins TRBV18 and TRBJ1-1; 7 bases line up with TRBD1. With 5 bases clipped from V and 5 bases from J, the junction kept 8 bases outside the gene matches. The CDR3 spans 14 residues. Germline lookup yields CDR1 KGHSH and CDR2 LQKENI. Written as DNA, the CDR3 is TGTGCCAGCTCAGTCAACAGGGGAGGGACTGAAGCTTTCTTT. It is translated as CASSVNRGGTEAFF.

The chain recombines TRBV28 with TRBJ1-2; 7 nucleotides align to TRBD1. The V gene's germline CDR1 is MDHEN and CDR2 SYDVKM. J lost 7 bases, V lost 3 bases, and 8 bases had no gene match. This CDR3 is built from 14 residues. CDR3 amino acids: CASSFPDRDGGYTF. The DNA of the CDR3 is TGTGCCAGCAGTTTCCCCGACAGGGATGGTGGCTACACCTTC.

The chain uses TRBV5-1 and TRBJ2-7; the D gene could be TRBD1 or TRBD2 (5 bases each). The CDR3 length is 14 residues. CDR1 and CDR2 from the germline V gene are SGHRS and YFSETQ. V lost 0 bases, J lost 2 bases, and 9 bases lay in between. DNA for the CDR3: TGCGCCAGCAGCTTGGCTGAGGGACCCTACGAGCAGTACTTC. Protein product: CASSLAEGPYEQYF.

This chain links TRBV2 with TRBJ1-5; the match to TRBD1 covers 11 bases. Germline CDR1 SNHLY, CDR2 FYNNEI. This CDR3 has 16 amino acids. V gave up 8 bases and J gave up 2 bases; unmatched junction bases: 8. DNA for the CDR3: TGTGCCAGCCGCAAGTCGGGACAGGGGGGCAATCAGCCCCAGCATTTT. Translating gives CASRKSGQGGNQPQHF.

V gene TRBV18 combines with J gene TRBJ2-2; tentative D call: TRBD2 (5 bases). Deletions cut 3 bases from V and 4 bases from J, with 15 bases between. CDR3 length: 16 residues. Germline lookup yields CDR1 KGHSH and CDR2 LQKENI. CDR3: CASSPRTLAGTGELFF. The CDR3 region has the DNA TGTGCCAGCTCACCCCGGACTTTGGCGGGCACCGGGGAGCTGTTTTTT.

This rearrangement joins TRBV18 to TRBJ1-3; TRBD1 is a possible D gene (6 bases). This CDR3 is 16 amino acids long. The germline V and J ends were trimmed by 3 bases and 0 bases, with 12 bases remaining between them. CDR1 and CDR2 from the germline V gene are KGHSH and LQKENI. DNA for the CDR3: TGTGCCAGCTCACCTTCTGGACAGTACTCTGGAAACACCATATATTTT. Residues: CASSPSGQYSGNTIYF.

This sequence joins TRBV9 and TRBJ1-4, with D possibly TRBD1 on 5 matching bases. This CDR3 has 15 residues. Germline V CDR1 and CDR2: SGDLS, YYNGEE. The V and J ends lost 3 bases and 6 bases respectively, with 15 bases between them. The chain's CDR3 is CASSALVGGDEKLFF. The CDR3 region has the DNA TGTGCCAGCAGCGCTTTAGTGGGGGGTGATGAAAAACTGTTTTTT.

This clone showed up just a few times. The chain carries TRBV7-3 and TRBJ2-1, with D unclear. This CDR3 has 15 amino acids. The ends were cut back, 6 bases at V and 4 bases at J, with 16 bases in the middle. Germline V CDR1 and CDR2: SGHTA, FQGTGA. The CDR3 DNA reads as TGTGCCAGCAGTCCTAATCCAAACGGGTACAATGAGCAGTTCTTC. Translated: CASSPNPNGYNEQFF.

The chain combines TRBV19 with TRBJ1-6, with D maybe TRBD1 (5 bases). CDR1 and CDR2 (germline): LNHDA, SQIVND (reference sequence). CDR3 length: 15 residues. V dropped 2 bases and J dropped 8 bases, with 13 bases sitting between them. CDR3 coding DNA: TGTGCCAGTAGTATATTCGGGCAGGGAGATTCACCCCTCCACTTT. Amino acids: CASSIFGQGDSPLHF.

The chain recombines TRBV2 with TRBJ1-4; D not certain. The germline V and J ends were trimmed by 4 bases and 2 bases, with 11 bases remaining between them. Germline V CDR1 and CDR2: SNHLY, FYNNEI. This CDR3 is built from 15 residues. This CDR3 is CASSAWGGTNEKLFF. The DNA for the CDR3 is TGTGCCAGCAGTGCCTGGGGAGGGACTAATGAAAAACTGTTTTTT.